What follows are 23 T cell receptor beta chains derived from one specimen sequenced in a study of regulatory T cells in long-lasting Graves disease. Time point specified: newly diagnosed GD, antithyroid drugs for less than 3 months. TCR sequences were obtained from RNA taken from PBMCs. To make TCR beta libraries, researchers used iRepertoire HTBI primers and Arm-PCR of CDR3 regions. Each CDR3 protein is one row after TCRdb ran MiXCR on the multiplex PCR reads. In the table there are about 400,000 distinct CDR3 sequences, 15% to 19% of which are singletons. Here the sequenced sample was peripheral blood mononuclear cells (PBMCs), taken at new diagnosis, from a patient treated with antithyroid drugs. These receptors all stem from a female donor with Graves disease.

This clonotype occurred a few times. The CDR3 is CASRYGQLNSPLHF. In DNA, the CDR3 is TGTGCCAGCAGGTACGGACAGCTCAATTCACCCCTCCACTTT. V usage is TRBV12-3 or TRBV12-4 and J usage is TRBJ1-6; tentatively, D is TRBD1 (6 bases). The CDR3 has 14 amino acids. The germline V and J ends were trimmed by 6 bases and 7 bases, with 13 bases remaining between them.

This clonotype was observed at least ten times. The rearrangement uses TRBV28 and TRBJ2-3; 7 nucleotides agree with TRBD2. The V gene end was trimmed by 11 bases and the J gene end by 1 base; junction bases not matched to a gene: 9. This CDR3 region has 14 residues. Germline V gene data show CDR1 as MDHEN and CDR2 as SYDVKM. The DNA of the CDR3 is TGTGCCGGGAGGGGACTCCGACGCACAGATACGCAGTATTTT. This translates into CAGRGLRRTDTQYF.

This clonotype showed up many times. The chain combines TRBV10-3 with TRBJ1-1; a possible D gene is TRBD1 (5 bases). The V gene lost 2 bases and the J gene lost 1 base, with 8 bases spanning the gap. Germline lookup yields CDR1 ENHRY and CDR2 SYGVKD. This CDR3 comprises 14 residues. The CDR3 nucleotides read TGTGCCATCAGTGAGACAGGCGCGAACACTGAAGCTTTCTTT. Its translation is CAISETGANTEAFF.

This clonotype was picked up many times. The chain employs TRBV20-1 and TRBJ1-5, with D possibly matching TRBD1 (5 bases). Germline V gene sequence: CDR1 DFQATT, CDR2 SNEGSKA (reference sequence). The CDR3 covers 16 residues. The germline V and J ends were trimmed by 3 bases and 0 bases, with 15 bases remaining between them. The DNA of the CDR3 is TGCAGTGCTAGGGGAGGGTCGGGGGTTAGCAATCAGCCCCAGCATTTT. Protein: CSARGGSGVSNQPQHF.

In DNA, the CDR3 is TGCAGTGCTAGAACGGCACTAGCGAAATACGAGCAGTACTTC. Protein: CSARTALAKYEQYF. This chain connects TRBV20-1 to TRBJ2-7, with 7 bases fitting TRBD2. Germline V gene sequence: CDR1 DFQATT, CDR2 SNEGSKA (reference sequence). CDR3 length: 14 residues. V shed 2 bases and J 4 bases; nucleotides not matched to a gene: 8.

In nucleotides, the CDR3 is TGTGCCATCAGTGAATGGACAGGGGGCCGGACTGAAGCTTTCTTT. It codes for CAISEWTGGRTEAFF. This chain joins TRBV10-3 and TRBJ1-1; TRBD1 matches 11 bases. CDR1 is ENHRY and CDR2 is SYGVKD in the germline V gene. This CDR3 is 15 amino acids long. V was pared by 3 bases and J by 5 bases, with 5 bases of the junction left unmatched.

This clonotype was counted between two and nine times. The chain couples TRBV20-1 to TRBJ2-3; maybe TRBD2 (5 bases). Looked up from germline, CDR1 is DFQATT and CDR2 is SNEGSKA (reference sequence). This CDR3 is 14 amino acids long. V was cut by 0 bases and J by 3 bases, with 10 bases left in between. The CDR3 reads CSARDLGGTDTQYF. Written as DNA, the CDR3 is TGCAGTGCTAGAGATCTAGGCGGGACAGATACGCAGTATTTT.

This clonotype was seen many times. V gene TRBV27 combines with J gene TRBJ1-1; D uncertain. Germline loops: CDR1 MNHEY, CDR2 SMNVEV (reference sequence). V was cut by 5 bases and J by 3 bases, with 13 bases left in between. The length of the CDR3 is 14 residues. The CDR3 reads CASSPSARYTEAFF. CDR3 nucleotide sequence: TGTGCCAGCAGTCCTTCAGCCAGATACACTGAAGCTTTCTTT.

This clonotype was found many times. The V call is TRBV27, the J call TRBJ1-2; TRBD1 agrees at 7 bases. This CDR3 comprises 14 residues. CDR1 is MNHEY, CDR2 SMNVEV, per germline (reference sequence). V lost 6 bases to trimming and J lost 4 bases; unmatched junction nucleotides: 8. The CDR3 region is CASSWDRDSYGYTF. In nucleotides, the CDR3 is TGTGCCAGCAGCTGGGACCGGGACAGCTATGGCTACACCTTC.

The table lists this clonotype with many counts. J is TRBJ2-1 and V is TRBV6-2 or TRBV6-3; D is undetermined. Germline values: CDR1 MNHEY, CDR2 SVGEGT. V lost 8 bases to trimming and J lost 4 bases, with 12 bases between them. The CDR3 consists of 13 residues. The CDR3 DNA reads TGTGCCAGCTCGACGGGTTATTACAATGAGCAGTTCTTC. Translation gives CASSTGYYNEQFF.

The rearrangement joins TRBV18 to TRBJ2-5; TRBD2 agrees at 7 bases. Per the germline V gene, CDR1 is KGHSH and CDR2 is LQKENI. CDR3 length: 16 amino acids. The V and J ends lost 5 bases and 1 base, in that order; junction bases with no gene match: 10. CDR3 region: CASSVDTGGPQETQYF. CDR3 in DNA: TGTGCCAGCTCAGTGGATACGGGAGGACCCCAAGAGACCCAGTACTTC.

V is TRBV12-3 or TRBV12-4 and J is TRBJ1-3, with TRBD1 matching over 8 bases. V gave up 8 bases and J gave up 0 bases; unmatched junction bases: 3. CDR3 size: 14 residues. In DNA form, the CDR3 reads TGTGCCAGCCATACAGGGGGCTCTGGAAACACCATATATTTT. It is translated as CASHTGGSGNTIYF.

This clonotype was observed at least ten times. The chain uses TRBV7-3 and TRBJ1-1; D is unresolved. The V end lost 1 base, the J end lost 3 bases, and 12 bases lay between the germline ends. From germline, CDR1 is SGHTA and CDR2 FQGTGA. This CDR3 comprises 15 residues. CDR3 DNA: TGTGCCAGCAGCTTAAGTAGTATGGTGTACACTGAAGCTTTCTTT. Translated, it gives CASSLSSMVYTEAFF. Full variable domain (remainder filled in from reference TRBV7-3 and TRBJ1-1): GAGVSQTPSNKVTEKGKYVELRCDPISGHTALYWYRQSLGQGPEFLIYFQGTGAADDSGLPNDRFFAVRPEGSVSTLKIQRTERGDSAVYLCASSLSSMVYTEAFFGQGTRLTVV.

This clonotype was found a few times. The V call is TRBV7-2, the J call TRBJ2-2; tentatively, D is TRBD2 (5 bases). The germline V and J ends were trimmed by 5 bases and 4 bases, with 11 bases remaining between them. The CDR3 runs to 14 residues. Germline CDR1 is SGHTA and CDR2 is FQGNSA. In DNA, the CDR3 is TGTGCCAGCAGCCAGGACCTAGCCACCGGGGAGCTGTTTTTT. Translating it yields CASSQDLATGELFF.

This clonotype was recorded at least ten times. The chain employs TRBV4-1 and TRBJ2-1; D perhaps matches TRBD1 (5 bases). The CDR3 runs to 16 residues. CDR1 and CDR2 from the germline V gene are MGHRA and YSYEKL. The ends were cut back, 4 bases at V and 2 bases at J, with 15 bases in the middle. CDR3: CASSPIGQRPYNEQFF. CDR3 bases: TGCGCCAGCAGCCCAATAGGACAACGGCCCTACAATGAGCAGTTCTTC.

The rearrangement joins TRBV28 to TRBJ2-2; D uncertain. V lost 8 bases, J lost 4 bases, and 17 bases lay in between. This CDR3 is 15 amino acids long. CDR1 is MDHEN, CDR2 SYDVKM, per germline. The CDR3 loop is CASLPTDGPTGELFF. The CDR3 nucleotides read TGTGCCAGCCTACCCACCGACGGACCCACCGGGGAGCTGTTTTTT. Full variable domain (outside the CDR3, taken from reference TRBV28 and TRBJ2-2): DVKVTQSSRYLVKRTGEKVFLECVQDMDHENMFWYRQDPGLGLRLIYFSYDVKMKEKGDIPEGYSVSREKKERFSLILESASTNQTSMYLCASLPTDGPTGELFFGEGSRLTVL.

This clonotype was seen at least ten times. This chain links TRBV5-1 with TRBJ2-3; D is perhaps TRBD2 (6 bases). Germline loops: CDR1 SGHRS, CDR2 YFSETQ. V was shortened by 0 bases and J by 8 bases, with 22 bases between the two germline ends. The CDR3 consists of 17 residues. CDR3 sequence reads: CASSLGLISGPLGTQYF. The CDR3 DNA reads TGCGCCAGCAGCTTGGGATTGATTAGCGGCCCCCTGGGTACGCAGTATTTT.

This clonotype was counted a single time. The chain has TRBV18 and TRBJ1-1; D is ambiguous. This CDR3 has 15 residues. Germline CDR1 and CDR2: KGHSH and LQKENI. Trimming stripped 0 bases from V and 4 bases from J, with 12 bases between. CDR3 loop: CASSPPAPGVTEAFF. The CDR3 coding sequence is TGTGCCAGCTCACCACCGGCTCCCGGGGTCACTGAAGCTTTCTTT.

At least ten counts were recorded for this clonotype. This rearrangement joins TRBV20-1 to TRBJ2-7; D is unresolved. Trimming cost V 0 bases and J 4 bases, with 4 bases left between them. This CDR3 contains 11 residues. Germline V gene sequence: CDR1 DFQATT, CDR2 SNEGSKA (reference sequence). CDR3 loop: CSARDGYEQYF. In DNA form, the CDR3 reads TGCAGTGCTAGAGATGGATACGAGCAGTACTTC.

Details on this clonotype: Since a much larger clone is just one base distant, this may be a read error. J is TRBJ1-4 and V is TRBV9; 9 bases fit TRBD1. Germline V lookup: CDR1 SGDLS, CDR2 YYNGEE. The CDR3 runs 15 residues. CDR3 sequence reads: CVSSDTGTGNEKLFF. For the CDR3, the DNA is TGTGTCAGCAGCGATACCGGGACAGGGAATGAAAAACTGTTTTTT. The full variable domain, rest sourced from reference TRBV9 and TRBJ1-4, is DSGVTQTPKHLITATGQRVTLRCSPRSGDLSVYWYQQSLDQGLQFLIQYYNGEERAKGNILERFSAQQFPDLHSELNLSSLELGDSALYFCVSSDTGTGNEKLFFGSGTQLSVL.

Ten or more counts support this clonotype. The V call is TRBV9, the J call TRBJ2-2; D is perhaps TRBD1 (5 bases). V dropped 3 bases and J dropped 6 bases, with 9 bases sitting between them. In germline, CDR1 is SGDLS, CDR2 YYNGEE. The CDR3 loop spans 13 amino acids. CDR3 sequence: CASSETGSGELFF. The CDR3 coding sequence is TGTGCCAGCAGCGAAACAGGTTCCGGGGAGCTGTTTTTT.

This clonotype has a count of ten or more. Here the CDR3 DNA reads TGCAGTGCTAGAACGTGGTCGGCCCAACCAGATACGCAGTATTTT. Protein sequence: CSARTWSAQPDTQYF. J is TRBJ2-3 and V is TRBV20-1; no definite D call. Trimming removed 2 bases from V and 4 bases from J, with 16 bases in between. The CDR3 is 15 residues long. Per germline, CDR1 DFQATT and CDR2 SNEGSKA (reference sequence).

This clonotype was seen repeatedly, ten times or more. The genes are TRBV30 and TRBJ1-1; 7 bases line up with TRBD1. From germline, CDR1 is GTSNPN and CDR2 SVGIG (reference sequence). J was trimmed by 0 bases and V by 1 base; bases with no gene match: 2. CDR3 length: 14 residues. DNA for the CDR3: TGTGCCTGGAGTGGAACAGGGGTGAACACTGAAGCTTTCTTT. It encodes CAWSGTGVNTEAFF.